A single sample gave rise to the 27 T cell receptor beta chains below, sequenced in a study of T cells expressing NK-cell markers. Reprocessing the 5' RACE reads, TCRdb reports a single entry for every CDR3 protein and omits DNA. The sample table includes around 550,000 distinct CDR3 sequences. The source material was blood T cells: a sorted CD56 or NKG2C T cell subset, CD4+ or CD8+ T cells, or bulk PBMC T cells (not recorded which). These receptors came from a man between 18 and 35 years old in good health.

J is TRBJ1-3 and V is TRBV6-1; absent DNA, TCRdb's TRBD1 call cannot be checked. Germline lookup yields CDR1 MNHNS and CDR2 SASEGT. The CDR3 totals 15 residues. The CDR3 is CASSKQGARGNTIYF.

The chain recombines TRBV7-8 with TRBJ2-5; the TCRdb call, TRBD2, lacks DNA for checking. The CDR3 is made up of 16 amino acids. Germline V lookup: CDR1 SGHVS, CDR2 FQNEAQ. CDR3 protein: CASSPTRLAGEETQYF.

This chain's CDR3 is CASSDIAAGELFF. The genes are TRBV12-3 or TRBV12-4 and TRBJ2-2. CDR3 length equals 13 residues.

The rearrangement uses TRBV2 and TRBJ2-4; TCRdb's D call of TRBD1 is untestable without DNA. The germline CDR1 and CDR2 sequences are SNHLY and FYNNEI. This CDR3 is built from 13 residues. This chain's CDR3 is CASIQDRGNIQYF.

This rearrangement joins TRBV12-3 or TRBV12-4 to TRBJ1-2; with no DNA, the TCRdb D assignment of TRBD1 cannot be verified. The CDR3 is 13 amino acids. CDR3 sequence: CASSQSGAYGYTF.

V gene TRBV2 combines with J gene TRBJ2-1; the D call from TCRdb, TRBD2, cannot be confirmed without DNA. This CDR3 contains 15 residues. Germline V lookup: CDR1 SNHLY, CDR2 FYNNEI. The CDR3 region is CASSEFSGTSNEQFF.

This sequence joins TRBV11-2 and TRBJ1-3. CDR1 is SGHAT, CDR2 FQNNGV, per germline. The CDR3 is made up of 16 amino acids. The CDR3 protein is CASSRLAGSRVGTIYF.

The chain joins TRBV12-3 or TRBV12-4 to TRBJ1-5; checking the TCRdb D call of TRBD1 is not possible without DNA. The CDR3 length is 15 residues. CDR3 loop: CASSFWGGENQPQHF.

The V and J genes are TRBV15 and TRBJ2-5; TCRdb indicates TRBD1, and absent DNA this call remains unverified. Germline V gene sequence: CDR1 LNHNV, CDR2 YYDKDF (reference sequence). The CDR3 is 14 amino acids. The CDR3 reads CATSSLDSQETQYF. Full variable domain (outside the CDR3, taken from reference TRBV15 and TRBJ2-5): DAMVIQNPRYQVTQFGKPVTLSCSQTLNHNVMYWYQQKSSQAPKLLFHYYDKDFNNEADTPDNFQSRRPNTSFCFLDIRSPGLGDTAMYLCATSSLDSQETQYFGPGTRLLVL.

The chain joins TRBV3-1 to TRBJ1-2; TCRdb calls TRBD1, which cannot be checked without DNA. Germline values: CDR1 LGHDT, CDR2 YNNKEL (reference sequence). The CDR3 loop spans 13 amino acids. This CDR3 reads CATGQGVSGGYTF.

The V gene is TRBV12-3 or TRBV12-4, the J gene TRBJ2-2; with no DNA, the TCRdb D assignment of TRBD2 cannot be verified. This CDR3 has 20 residues. CDR3 loop: CASSFGLAGGPEPWTGELFF.

This chain connects TRBV20-1 to TRBJ2-5; TCRdb selects TRBD2, and the lack of DNA leaves this call unchecked. CDR3 length: 15 amino acids. Germline V gives CDR1 DFQATT, CDR2 SNEGSKA (reference sequence). The CDR3 sequence: CSARKAGGLGETQYF.

This sequence joins TRBV7-6 and TRBJ2-7; the D gene TCRdb calls, TRBD2, cannot be checked with no DNA. Germline CDR1 reads SGHVS; CDR2 reads FNYEAQ. CDR3 length equals 17 residues. CDR3 in amino acids: CASSSAPGLAGDYEQYF. The full variable domain, its missing parts supplied by reference TRBV7-6 and TRBJ2-7, is GAGVSQSPRYKVTKRGQDVALRCDPISGHVSLYWYRQALGQGPEFLTYFNYEAQQDKSGLPNDRFSAERPEGSISTLTIQRTEQRDSAMYRCASSSAPGLAGDYEQYFGPGTRLTVT.

The chain combines TRBV12-3 or TRBV12-4 with TRBJ1-3; the TRBD1 assignment by TCRdb is unverifiable without DNA. The CDR3 is 12 amino acids. CDR3 sequence: CASRGDINTIYF.

This chain links TRBV7-2 with TRBJ2-5; TCRdb returns TRBD2, unconfirmable since there is no DNA. The CDR3 is made up of 17 amino acids. Germline-derived CDR1 and CDR2 are SGHTA and FQGNSA. The CDR3 spells CASSLLGLSGHQETQYF. Combining the CDR3 with reference TRBV7-2 and TRBJ2-5 gives the whole variable domain GAGVSQSPSNKVTEKGKDVELRCDPISGHTALYWYRQSLGQGLEFLIYFQGNSAPDKSGLPSDRFSAERTGGSVSTLTIQRTQQEDSAVYLCASSLLGLSGHQETQYFGPGTRLLVL.

The chain has TRBV4-2 and TRBJ2-2; as DNA is missing, the TRBD2 call by TCRdb cannot be tested. The CDR3 spans 17 residues. Per the germline V gene, CDR1 is LGHNA and CDR2 is YNFKEQ. This CDR3 is CASSRLLAGGQTGELFF.

This rearrangement joins TRBV6-4 to TRBJ2-1; TCRdb selects TRBD1, and the lack of DNA leaves this call unchecked. Germline V lookup: CDR1 MRHNA, CDR2 SNTAGT. The CDR3 has 13 residues. The CDR3: CASSDRDNNEQFF.

This chain links TRBV18 with TRBJ2-4. The CDR3 is 14 residues long. Germline V gene lookup returns CDR1 KGHSH and CDR2 LQKENI. CDR3 sequence: CASSPQGPKNIQYF.

This chain uses TRBV4-3 with TRBJ2-3; TCRdb's D gene call, TRBD1, goes unchecked for lack of DNA. Per the germline V gene, CDR1 is LGHNA and CDR2 is YSLEER. This CDR3 is built from 16 residues. CDR3 protein: CASSQDGRGLGDTQYF.

V usage is TRBV12-3 or TRBV12-4 and J usage is TRBJ1-3; TCRdb designates TRBD1, a call that cannot be tested without DNA. The CDR3 runs to 14 residues. The chain's CDR3 is CASSGTGIGNTIYF.

The chain recombines TRBV29-1 with TRBJ1-4; lacking DNA, the TRBD1 call made by TCRdb goes unchecked. The V gene's germline CDR1 is SQVTM and CDR2 ANQGSEA. This CDR3 is 13 amino acids long. The CDR3 here is CSVRQGGIGKLFF.

The CDR3 loop is CASSPLAGRGTDTQYF. The chain recombines TRBV7-9 with TRBJ2-3; there is no DNA to check the TCRdb D call of TRBD2. Germline CDR1 is SEHNR and CDR2 is FQNEAQ (reference sequence). The CDR3 loop spans 16 amino acids.

This chain connects TRBV20-1 to TRBJ2-7; the D call of TRBD1 rests on TCRdb alone, since no DNA is present to check it. The length of the CDR3 is 16 residues. The germline gives CDR1 DFQATT, CDR2 SNEGSKA (reference sequence). This CDR3 is CSASSRSTGDSYEQYF.

The J gene is TRBJ1-6, the V gene TRBV5-1; TCRdb's D call of TRBD1 is untestable without DNA. This CDR3 region has 14 residues. Germline V gives CDR1 SGHRS, CDR2 YFSETQ. The CDR3 spells CASSFEDRLGALHF. Filled out from reference TRBV5-1 and TRBJ1-6, the complete variable domain reads KAGVTQTPRYLIKTRGQQVTLSCSPISGHRSVSWYQQTPGQGLQFLFEYFSETQRNKGNFPGRFSGRQFSNSRSEMNVSTLELGDSALYLCASSFEDRLGALHFGNGTRLTVT.

The rearrangement links TRBV18 to TRBJ2-1; the TRBD2 assignment by TCRdb is unverifiable without DNA. The CDR3 sequence is 18 residues long. CDR1 is KGHSH, CDR2 LQKENI, per germline. CDR3 loop: CASSPGSAAGESHNEQFF.

The J gene is TRBJ2-1, the V gene TRBV7-9; TCRdb lists TRBD1, though no DNA is available to test this call. Germline-derived CDR1 and CDR2 are SEHNR and FQNEAQ (reference sequence). The CDR3 is 13 amino acids. CDR3 protein: CASWGERANEQFF.

The chain recombines TRBV12-3 or TRBV12-4 with TRBJ2-3; TCRdb reports TRBD1, a call that lacks DNA to check it against. CDR3 size: 15 residues. CDR3 residues: CASSLNRGGSDTQYF.